This entry concerns a single TCR beta chain. The data were obtained in a study of blood T cell repertoires in COVID-19. V gave up 0 bases and J gave up 5 bases; unmatched junction bases: 2. The CDR3 is 15 residues long. Germline V gene lookup returns CDR1 SGHRS and CDR2 YFSETQ. Clones were read by immunoSEQ multiplex PCR, and TCRdb kept only the in-frame ones, dropping some. The sample includes 400,000 or so clones, 85% to 90% of them seen just once. Grouping used clinical history reported by participants in a survey and questionnaire. Before being deemed recovered, Cohort 3 donors had two negative PCRs, clearance, or symptom resolution.

The source is a man between 25 and 39 years old who had recovered from COVID-19. The specimen was PBMCs or T cells enriched from blood (not recorded which). This chain links TRBV5-1 with TRBJ2-2; 9 bases map to TRBD1. Here the CDR3 DNA reads TGCGCCAGCAGCTTGGGGACAGGGGTTACCGGGGAGCTGTTTTTT. This codes for CASSLGTGVTGELFF.